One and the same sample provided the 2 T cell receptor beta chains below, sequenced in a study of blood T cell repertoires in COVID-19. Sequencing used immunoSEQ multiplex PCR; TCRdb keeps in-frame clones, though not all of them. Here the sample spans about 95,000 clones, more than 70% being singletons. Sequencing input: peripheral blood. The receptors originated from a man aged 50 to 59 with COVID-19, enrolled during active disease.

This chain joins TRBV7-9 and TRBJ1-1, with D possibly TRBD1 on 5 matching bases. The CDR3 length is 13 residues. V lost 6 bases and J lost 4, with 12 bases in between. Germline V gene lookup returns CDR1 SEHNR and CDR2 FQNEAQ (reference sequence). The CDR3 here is CASSPRGATEAFF. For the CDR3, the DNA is TGTGCCAGCAGTCCCCGCGGGGCCACTGAAGCTTTCTTT.

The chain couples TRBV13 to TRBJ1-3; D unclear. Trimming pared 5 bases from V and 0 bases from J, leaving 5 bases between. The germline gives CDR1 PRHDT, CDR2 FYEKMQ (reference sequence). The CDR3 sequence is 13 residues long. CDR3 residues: CASSAASGNTIYF. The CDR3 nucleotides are TGTGCCAGCAGCGCGGCCTCTGGAAACACCATATATTTT.